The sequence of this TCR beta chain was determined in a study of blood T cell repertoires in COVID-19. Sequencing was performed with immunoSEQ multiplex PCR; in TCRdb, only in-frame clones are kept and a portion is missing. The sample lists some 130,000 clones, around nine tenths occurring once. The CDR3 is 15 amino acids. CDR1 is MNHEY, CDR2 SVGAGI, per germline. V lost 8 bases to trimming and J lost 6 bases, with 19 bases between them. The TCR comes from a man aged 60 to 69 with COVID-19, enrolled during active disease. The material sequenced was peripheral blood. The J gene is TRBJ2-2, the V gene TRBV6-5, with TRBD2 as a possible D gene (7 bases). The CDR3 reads CASASGGQRSGELFF. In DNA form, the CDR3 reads TGTGCCAGCGCTTCCGGGGGGCAACGATCCGGGGAGCTGTTTTTT.